This entry lists 28 T cell receptor beta chains sequenced from one sample in a study of T cell responses to AZD1222 COVID-19 vaccine. Generated by immunoSEQ multiplex PCR, the TCRdb table keeps only in-frame clones and is missing some. The sample lists more than 95,000 clones, over 80% seen once, with more than 6.5% in the top ten. The sample in question was peripheral blood, obtained on day 0 of AZD1222 vaccination. These TCRs come from an adult in good health.

The chain joins TRBV4-1 to TRBJ1-2; no clear D gene. Germline assignment: CDR1 MGHRA and CDR2 YSYEKL. The CDR3 is made up of 16 amino acids. The V end was cut by 1 base, the J end by 0 bases, with 12 bases between. For the CDR3, the DNA is TGCGCCAGCAGCCAAGGGTTAATAGGAGCTAACTATGGCTACACCTTC. This codes for CASSQGLIGANYGYTF.

The J gene is TRBJ1-2, the V gene TRBV19; 12 bases agree with TRBD1. V dropped 8 bases and J dropped 14; count of bases not matched to a gene: 3. CDR1 and CDR2 (germline): LNHDA, SQIVND (reference sequence). The CDR3 is 10 residues long. CDR3 loop: CASGDRGPTF. CDR3 in DNA: TGTGCCAGTGGGGACAGGGGGCCGACCTTC. The whole variable domain, remainder taken from reference TRBV19 and TRBJ1-2, is DGGITQSPKYLFRKEGQNVTLSCEQNLNHDAMYWYRQDPGQGLRLIYYSQIVNDFQKGDIAEGYSVSREKKESFPLTVTSAQKNPTAFYLCASGDRGPTFGSGTRLTVV.

The chain combines TRBV5-4 with TRBJ2-7, with 8 positions matching TRBD2. J lost 5 bases, V lost 5 bases, and 15 bases had no gene match. The germline CDR1 and CDR2 sequences are SGHNT and YYREEE (reference sequence). This CDR3 is built from 16 residues. DNA for the CDR3: TGTGCCAGCAGTTTTGGAGGACTAGCAAATATCCACGAGCAGTACTTC. Translating gives CASSFGGLANIHEQYF. Full variable domain (outside the CDR3, taken from reference TRBV5-4 and TRBJ2-7): ETGVTQSPTHLIKTRGQQVTLRCSSQSGHNTVSWYQQALGQGPQFIFQYYREEENGRGNFPPRFSGLQFPNYSSELNVNALELDDSALYLCASSFGGLANIHEQYFGPGTRLTVT.

The chain employs TRBV11-2 and TRBJ1-5; possible D gene TRBD1, 5 bases. Trimming removed 5 bases at V and 5 bases at J, with 10 bases between. The CDR3 is 13 amino acids. Germline V lookup: CDR1 SGHAT, CDR2 FQNNGV. The CDR3 sequence: CASSLDRDQPQHF. The CDR3 DNA follows: TGTGCCAGCAGCCTCGACAGAGATCAGCCCCAGCATTTT. Full variable domain (outside the CDR3, taken from reference TRBV11-2 and TRBJ1-5): EAGVAQSPRYKIIEKRQSVAFWCNPISGHATLYWYQQILGQGPKLLIQFQNNGVVDDSQLPKDRFSAERLKGVDSTLKIQPAKLEDSAVYLCASSLDRDQPQHFGDGTRLSIL.

The rearrangement links TRBV7-2 to TRBJ1-2; 8 bases map to TRBD1. V lost 6 bases and J lost 8; bases outside the gene matches: 8. This CDR3 contains 13 residues. Germline-derived CDR1 and CDR2 are SGHTA and FQGNSA. The CDR3 sequence: CASRAGGMSGYTF. The CDR3 region has the DNA TGTGCCAGCAGGGCAGGGGGCATGTCCGGCTACACCTTC.

The chain has TRBV5-4 and TRBJ2-5; TRBD2 matches at 12 bases. Germline V gene lookup returns CDR1 SGHNT and CDR2 YYREEE (reference sequence). Trimming at V came to 4 bases and at J to 5 bases, leaving 9 bases not matched to a gene. CDR3 size: 16 residues. The DNA for the CDR3 is TGTGCCAGCAGCACCGGACTAGCGGGGATAACGGAGACCCAGTACTTC. This sequence encodes CASSTGLAGITETQYF.

This clone appeared a single time. The gene calls are TRBV5-6 and TRBJ1-6; 7 bases line up with TRBD1. Germline loops: CDR1 SGHDT, CDR2 YYEEEE. The CDR3 extends over 12 amino acids. V dropped 2 bases and J dropped 15; count of bases not matched to a gene: 5. CDR3 in DNA: TGTGCCAGCAGCTTAAGGGGGCGGTTCCTCCACTTT. Encoded protein: CASSLRGRFLHF.

CDR3 sequence reads: CASSPPGTYEQYF. CDR3 sequence (DNA): TGTGCCAGCAGTCCTCCAGGCACCTACGAGCAGTACTTC. The genes are TRBV21-1 and TRBJ2-7; the table's TRBD1 call for D was not verified on the DNA. TRBV21-1 is shown as a pseudogene. This CDR3 spans 13 amino acids.

This clone was detected once. V gene TRBV28 combines with J gene TRBJ1-5, with 7 bases fitting TRBD1. V was clipped by 0 bases and J by 6 bases; unmatched bases: 14. This CDR3 has 18 residues. From germline, CDR1 is MDHEN and CDR2 SYDVKM. The CDR3 reads CASSLWGTELRVGQPQHF. DNA for the CDR3: TGTGCCAGCAGTTTATGGGGGACAGAGTTAAGGGTAGGTCAGCCCCAGCATTTT.

V gene TRBV7-2 combines with J gene TRBJ1-2; D gene uncertain. This CDR3 region has 15 residues. V was clipped by 5 bases and J by 9 bases, with 22 bases between them. Germline-derived CDR1 and CDR2 are SGHTA and FQGNSA. The CDR3 here is CASSADNRGSMSYTF. The CDR3 DNA follows: TGTGCCAGCAGCGCCGATAATAGAGGTTCTATGAGCTACACCTTC.

This clone occurred a few times. The chain employs TRBV14 and TRBJ1-1, with a weak D call TRBD1 (5 bases). V gave up 0 bases and J gave up 7 bases, with 9 bases separating them. This CDR3 contains 13 residues. From germline, CDR1 is SGHDN and CDR2 FVKESK. The CDR3 region has the DNA TGTGCCAGCAGCCAAGAAGGACAACGTGAAGCTTTCTTT. It specifies CASSQEGQREAFF.

The chain links TRBV11-3 to TRBJ2-1, with no clear D. CDR3 size: 16 residues. V dropped 5 bases and J dropped 7 bases, with 21 bases sitting between them. In germline, CDR1 is SGHNT, CDR2 YENEEA. The DNA for the CDR3 is TGTGCCAGCAGCCCGATCGTCGGGCTTAGTACGAATGAGCAGTTCTTC. Amino acids: CASSPIVGLSTNEQFF.

The gene calls are TRBV6-6 and TRBJ1-5, with a possible D match to TRBD1 (6 bases). CDR3 length: 14 residues. The V and J ends lost 4 bases and 5 bases respectively, with 12 bases between them. Germline V gene sequence: CDR1 MNHNY, CDR2 SVGAGI (reference sequence). The CDR3 region has the DNA TGTGCCAGCAGTTCTAACAGGGCCCATCAGCCCCAGCATTTT. Translation gives CASSSNRAHQPQHF.

This clone was seen a handful of times. V usage is TRBV13 and J usage is TRBJ2-5; D is perhaps TRBD1 (6 bases). This CDR3 contains 14 residues. V was cut by 8 bases and J by 4 bases, with 17 bases left in between. Germline V lookup: CDR1 PRHDT, CDR2 FYEKMQ (reference sequence). CDR3 DNA sequence: TGTGCCAGCGGCCAACCGGGACAAGTAGAGACCCAGTACTTC. Translation: CASGQPGQVETQYF. The complete variable domain, with remaining parts taken from reference TRBV13 and TRBJ2-5, reads AAGVIQSPRHLIKEKRETATLKCYPIPRHDTVYWYQQGPGQDPQFLISFYEKMQSDKGSIPDRFSAQQFSDYHSELNMSSLELGDSALYFCASGQPGQVETQYFGPGTRLLVL.

This clone was counted once. The CDR3 coding sequence is TGTGCCAGCATGCGGGAGAGCGTCAATGAGCAGTTCTTC. The encoded protein is CASMRESVNEQFF. This chain joins TRBV2 and TRBJ2-1; 7 bases are shared with TRBD2. The CDR3 loop spans 13 amino acids. Germline lookup yields CDR1 SNHLY and CDR2 FYNNEI. V lost 7 bases and J lost 6; bases outside the gene matches: 6.

The chain recombines TRBV25-1 with TRBJ1-4; D is uncertain. Germline V gives CDR1 MGHDK, CDR2 SYGVNS. With 4 bases removed from V and 1 base from J, the gap between germline ends came to 10 bases. This CDR3 region has 15 residues. This CDR3 reads CASSARVQTNEKLFF. As DNA, the CDR3 is TGTGCCAGCAGTGCCCGGGTGCAAACTAATGAAAAACTGTTTTTT. Full variable domain (remainder filled in from reference TRBV25-1 and TRBJ1-4): EADIYQTPRYLVIGTGKKITLECSQTMGHDKMYWYQQDPGMELHLIHYSYGVNSTEKGDLSSESTVSRIRTEHFPLTLESARPSHTSQYLCASSARVQTNEKLFFGSGTQLSVL.

V and J are TRBV28 and TRBJ1-4; a weak D match, TRBD1 (5 bases). CDR3 length equals 15 residues. Germline CDR1 and CDR2: MDHEN and SYDVKM. Trimming pared 3 bases from V and 3 bases from J, leaving 11 bases between. The CDR3 protein is CASSLTGPANEKLFF. The CDR3 bases are TGTGCCAGCAGTTTGACGGGGCCAGCTAATGAAAAACTGTTTTTT.

The table lists this clone with a count of one. A junction end diverges from the germline sequence, so it may reflect a read error. This chain connects TRBV12-3 or TRBV12-4 to TRBJ2-7, with D tentatively TRBD2 (7 bases). The CDR3 is made up of 13 amino acids. This CDR3 reads CASTTLREDRPTF. The CDR3 DNA reads as TGTGCCAGCACCACGCTCCGGGAGGACAGACCGACCTTC.

This chain uses TRBV12-2 with TRBJ2-7. TRBV12-2 is reported as a pseudogene. This CDR3 is 13 amino acids long. The CDR3 loop is CASRLDANYEQYF. The CDR3 bases are TGTGCAAGTCGCTTAGATGCAAACTACGAGCAGTACTTC.

This rearrangement joins TRBV9 to TRBJ2-1, with D hard to call. CDR3 length equals 13 residues. Trimming left V 0 bases short and J 8 bases short, with 9 bases between. Germline loops: CDR1 SGDLS, CDR2 YYNGEE. Here the CDR3 reads CASSVGLKHEQFF. CDR3 DNA: TGTGCCAGCAGCGTAGGACTGAAGCATGAGCAGTTCTTC.

V and J are TRBV10-3 and TRBJ2-7; D unresolved. This CDR3 comprises 14 residues. Germline V gives CDR1 ENHRY, CDR2 SYGVKD. V was clipped by 8 bases and J by 0 bases, with 14 bases between them. CDR3 region: CAIRTVSSSYEQYF. The DNA of the CDR3 is TGTGCCATCCGAACTGTGAGCAGCTCCTACGAGCAGTACTTC.

The chain couples TRBV28 to TRBJ1-6, with 7 bases lining up with TRBD1. CDR1 is MDHEN, CDR2 SYDVKM, per germline. J gave up 13 bases and V 4 bases, and 16 bases lay outside the gene matches. The length of the CDR3 is 16 residues. For the CDR3, the DNA is TGTGCCAGCAGTTCGTCCGGGACAGCGGACAAGGGTCCCCTCCACTTT. It specifies CASSSSGTADKGPLHF.

The genes are TRBV6-5 and TRBJ1-6; D is perhaps TRBD1 (5 bases). V was cut by 10 bases and J by 7 bases, with 11 bases left in between. CDR3 length: 12 residues. Germline V gene data show CDR1 as MNHEY and CDR2 as SVGAGI. The CDR3 spells CATDSYNSPLHF. In nucleotides, the CDR3 is TGTGCCACCGACAGTTACAATTCACCCCTCCACTTT.

This clone appeared a few times. This chain joins TRBV13 and TRBJ2-7; tentatively, D is TRBD2 (5 bases). Germline CDR1 and CDR2: PRHDT and FYEKMQ (reference sequence). Trimming cost V 5 bases and J 4 bases, with 15 bases left between them. The CDR3 is 14 amino acids. Here the CDR3 DNA reads TGTGCCAGCAGCCCTACGCGAGGGATGTACGAGCAGTACTTC. Translating gives CASSPTRGMYEQYF.

The rearrangement uses TRBV7-9 and TRBJ2-1, with a possible D match to TRBD2 (6 bases). Germline CDR1 is SEHNR and CDR2 is FQNEAQ (reference sequence). With 5 bases removed from V and 9 bases from J, the gap between germline ends came to 11 bases. This CDR3 has 12 amino acids. The CDR3 here is CASSLGGSEQFF. In DNA, the CDR3 is TGTGCCAGCAGCCTCGGGGGAAGTGAGCAGTTCTTC.

The chain joins TRBV10-1 to TRBJ2-5; 13 bases match TRBD2. V shed 0 bases, J shed 10 bases, and the junction held 5 bases outside the gene matches. Germline V lookup: CDR1 WNHNN, CDR2 SYGVQD (reference sequence). The CDR3 extends over 15 amino acids. The CDR3 loop is CASSESPGLAGNQYF. CDR3 nucleotides: TGCGCCAGCAGTGAGTCGCCGGGACTAGCGGGAAACCAGTACTTC.

This sequence joins TRBV23-1 and TRBJ1-2; D is undetermined. TRBV23-1 carries the ORF label, with uncertain function. CDR3 length: 12 amino acids. Trimming stripped 0 bases from V and 8 bases from J, with 7 bases between. The CDR3 sequence: CASSQSSMGYTF. The CDR3 DNA sequence: TGCGCCAGCAGTCAATCGTCCATGGGCTACACCTTC.

Only one count was recorded for this clone. The V call is TRBV2, the J call TRBJ2-7; 7 bases align to TRBD1. This CDR3 contains 15 residues. The germline gives CDR1 SNHLY, CDR2 FYNNEI. V lost 6 bases to trimming and J lost 0 bases; unmatched junction nucleotides: 8. The CDR3 DNA reads TGTGCCAGCAGACACAGGGGTCCTAGCTCCTACGAGCAGTACTTC. It encodes CASRHRGPSSYEQYF.